Shown below are 14 T cell receptor beta chains from a single sample sequenced in a study of T cells in Graves' hyperthyroidism and ophthalmopathy. From RNA transcripts, TCR beta CDR3 regions were amplified. Researchers ran a first-round RT-PCR on the TCR CDR3 using the HTBI primer set. TCRdb analysed the multiplex PCR reads with MiXCR anew, one entry per CDR3 protein. The sample shows some 510,000 distinct CDR3 sequences, less than 25% of them seen only once. Sequenced material: blood. The receptor set was obtained from a man between 18 and 29 years old with Graves' hyperthyroidism.

This clonotype has a count of ten or more. This chain links TRBV28 with TRBJ2-7, with 11 bases aligning to TRBD2. Germline values: CDR1 MDHEN, CDR2 SYDVKM. The J segment lost 1 base and the V segment lost 6 bases, leaving 5 bases of the junction unmatched. CDR3 length: 15 amino acids. The CDR3 DNA sequence: TGTGCCAGCAGGCTCGGGACTAGCGGTTCCTACGAGCAGTACTTC. This sequence encodes CASRLGTSGSYEQYF.

This clonotype was seen at least ten times. The chain has TRBV20-1 and TRBJ2-7; D gene ambiguous. Per germline, CDR1 DFQATT and CDR2 SNEGSKA (reference sequence). The CDR3 is 13 amino acids. Trimming took off 3 bases at V and 2 bases at J, with 11 bases between the two ends. CDR3 DNA: TGCAGTGCTAGCCACGGTGCGACCTACGAGCAGTACTTC. This translates into CSASHGATYEQYF.

This clonotype was found a few times. The genes are TRBV6-1 and TRBJ1-5, with TRBD1 matching over 11 bases. V dropped 6 bases and J dropped 6; count of bases not matched to a gene: 4. The CDR3 has 14 amino acids. CDR1 and CDR2 from the germline V gene are MNHNS and SASEGT. CDR3 amino acids: CASRRDRGSQPQHF. CDR3 DNA: TGTGCCAGCAGACGGGACAGGGGGAGTCAGCCCCAGCATTTT.

The J gene is TRBJ1-3, the V gene TRBV30; D remains ambiguous. Per the germline V gene, CDR1 is GTSNPN and CDR2 is SVGIG (reference sequence). The germline V and J ends were trimmed by 1 base and 4 bases, with 8 bases remaining between them. The CDR3 has 13 residues. As DNA, the CDR3 is TGTGCCTGGAGTGAACTTTTCGGAAACACCATATATTTT. It is translated as CAWSELFGNTIYF. Full variable domain (rest looked up from reference TRBV30 and TRBJ1-3): SQTIHQWPATLVQPVGSPLSLECTVEGTSNPNLYWYRQAAGRGLQLLFYSVGIGQISSEVPQNLSASRPQDRQFILSSKKLLLSDSGFYLCAWSELFGNTIYFGEGSWLTVV.

At least ten counts were recorded for this clonotype. J is TRBJ2-4 and V is TRBV6-1; 10 bases agree with TRBD1. Germline V gene data show CDR1 as MNHNS and CDR2 as SASEGT. CDR3 length: 13 amino acids. The V and J ends lost 11 bases and 7 bases, in that order; junction bases with no gene match: 8. The chain's CDR3 is CASYRTGGNIQYF. The CDR3 DNA sequence: TGTGCCTCTTATCGGACAGGGGGGAACATTCAGTACTTC.

This clonotype was seen at least ten times. The rearrangement links TRBV28 to TRBJ2-5; D gene ambiguous. The CDR3 spans 15 residues. The V end lost 6 bases, the J end lost 2 bases, and 16 bases lay between the germline ends. Germline lookup yields CDR1 MDHEN and CDR2 SYDVKM. CDR3 residues: CASSKVQFLQETQYF. The CDR3, as DNA: TGTGCCAGCAGCAAAGTACAGTTTTTACAAGAGACCCAGTACTTC.

Many counts were recorded for this clonotype. The rearrangement uses TRBV30 and TRBJ1-1; D is unclear. V was cut by 0 bases and J by 4 bases, with 12 bases left in between. CDR1 is GTSNPN, CDR2 SVGIG, per germline (reference sequence). This CDR3 comprises 14 residues. Here the CDR3 reads CAWSVHGTLTEAFF. CDR3 DNA: TGTGCCTGGAGTGTACATGGAACTCTCACTGAAGCTTTCTTT. Complete variable domain (other parts from reference TRBV30 and TRBJ1-1): SQTIHQWPATLVQPVGSPLSLECTVEGTSNPNLYWYRQAAGRGLQLLFYSVGIGQISSEVPQNLSASRPQDRQFILSSKKLLLSDSGFYLCAWSVHGTLTEAFFGQGTRLTVV.

The chain combines TRBV29-1 with TRBJ1-1; TRBD1 agrees at 7 bases. The V gene end was trimmed by 8 bases and the J gene end by 0 bases; junction bases not matched to a gene: 9. Germline V gene sequence: CDR1 SQVTM, CDR2 ANQGSEA. The CDR3 consists of 14 residues. CDR3 nucleotides: TGCAGCCGGAGGAGGACAGGTCTGAACACTGAAGCTTTCTTT. This encodes CSRRRTGLNTEAFF.

V and J are TRBV2 and TRBJ1-2; TRBD1 might be the D (6 bases). There are 13 residues in the CDR3. The germline gives CDR1 SNHLY, CDR2 FYNNEI. V was pared by 7 bases and J by 4 bases, with 13 bases between. The CDR3 coding sequence is TGTGCCAGCACCCGGGGGGCCAGCTATGGCTACACCTTC. Encoded protein: CASTRGASYGYTF.

The V call is TRBV12-5, the J call TRBJ1-1; 9 bases agree with TRBD1. The ends lost 1 base at V and 1 base at J; junction bases unmatched: 4. The germline CDR1 and CDR2 sequences are LGHNT and FRNRAP. This CDR3 has 16 residues. DNA for the CDR3: TGTGCTAGTGGTTTGGACAGGGGGCTCCCGAACACTGAAGCTTTCTTT. Protein sequence: CASGLDRGLPNTEAFF.

This clonotype was seen repeatedly, ten times or more. V gene TRBV29-1 combines with J gene TRBJ1-1, with D perhaps matching TRBD1 (6 bases). The CDR3 is made up of 13 amino acids. CDR1 is SQVTM and CDR2 is ANQGSEA in the germline V gene. V lost 4 bases, J lost 13 bases, and 22 bases lay in between. CDR3 region: CSVGEGGEYLGFF. Here the CDR3 DNA reads TGCAGCGTTGGGGAGGGGGGCGAGTACCTCGGTTTCTTT.

This clonotype came up a few times. V is TRBV6-1 and J is TRBJ1-2; perhaps TRBD1 as D (6 bases). The CDR3 consists of 14 residues. Germline-derived CDR1 and CDR2 are MNHNS and SASEGT. V was pared by 6 bases and J by 2 bases, with 13 bases between. CDR3 coding DNA: TGTGCCAGCAGGCGACAGGCGACCAACTATGGCTACACCTTC. Protein sequence: CASRRQATNYGYTF.

This clonotype appeared many times. The V call is TRBV27, the J call TRBJ2-7, with 7 bases lining up with TRBD1. This CDR3 comprises 16 residues. The germline V gene encodes CDR1 MNHEY and CDR2 SMNVEV (reference sequence). Unmatched junction bases numbered 11, after V lost 2 bases and J lost 4 bases. This chain's CDR3 is CASSLEQGMVGYEQYF. The CDR3 DNA is TGTGCCAGCAGTTTAGAACAGGGGATGGTCGGGTACGAGCAGTACTTC.

This clonotype was counted at least ten times. The chain recombines TRBV15 with TRBJ1-1; 8 bases are shared with TRBD1. Germline V CDR1 and CDR2: LNHNV, YYDKDF (reference sequence). V shed 2 bases and J 10 bases; nucleotides not matched to a gene: 6. The CDR3 covers 13 residues. The CDR3 sequence is CATSRSHGQGAFF. The CDR3, as DNA: TGTGCCACCAGCAGATCACACGGACAGGGAGCTTTCTTT.